These 4 T cell receptor beta chains were all obtained from the same sample, sequenced in a study of regulatory T cells in long-lasting Graves disease. Time point noted: persistent/refractory GD, antithyroid drugs over 5 years with positive TRAb. With RNA extracted from PBMCs as input, the TCR library was made. With iRepertoire HTBI primers and Arm-PCR of CDR3 regions, TCR beta libraries were built. Using its own MiXCR run on the multiplex PCR reads, TCRdb lists one record per CDR3 protein. The data show roughly 400,000 distinct CDR3 sequences, with less than 25% seen just once and around 20% held by the top ten. The material sequenced was peripheral blood mononuclear cells (PBMCs), taken when the disease was refractory, from a patient treated with antithyroid drugs. These receptors all stem from a female donor with Graves disease.

This clonotype was detected ten times or more. The chain recombines TRBV2 with TRBJ2-7; possibly TRBD1 for D (7 bases). The CDR3 is 14 residues long. CDR1 SNHLY and CDR2 FYNNEI come from the germline V gene. Between the trimmed V and J ends, which lost 7 bases and 5 bases, there was a span of 18 bases. This CDR3 reads CASTDRDLADEQYF. As DNA, the CDR3 is TGTGCCAGCACCGACAGGGACTTAGCTGACGAGCAGTACTTC.

This clonotype occurred a few times. The rearrangement uses TRBV7-8 and TRBJ1-1; no firm D call. The germline CDR1 and CDR2 sequences are SGHVS and FQNEAQ. The CDR3 totals 17 residues. Trimming pared 5 bases from V and 1 base from J, leaving 20 bases between. CDR3 sequence (DNA): TGTGCCAGCAGCCCCCTTTCATTTGCAGCTGAGAACACTGAAGCTTTCTTT. Translation gives CASSPLSFAAENTEAFF.

This clonotype was detected a few times. The chain has TRBV6-1 and TRBJ2-2; possibly TRBD2 for D (6 bases). Germline loops: CDR1 MNHNS, CDR2 SASEGT. This CDR3 has 15 amino acids. V was trimmed by 5 bases and J by 2 bases, leaving 12 bases between them. As DNA, the CDR3 is TGTGCCAGCAGTCGGAACGGGGGTAACACCGGGGAGCTGTTTTTT. Its translation is CASSRNGGNTGELFF.

In this sample, this clonotype turned up a few times. The rearrangement joins TRBV7-9 to TRBJ1-1; D not certain. Germline V gene data show CDR1 as SEHNR and CDR2 as FQNEAQ (reference sequence). Trimming left V 5 bases short and J 2 bases short, with 6 bases between. This CDR3 comprises 12 residues. The CDR3 coding sequence is TGTGCCAGCAGCCAAAGAAACACTGAAGCTTTCTTT. Amino acids: CASSQRNTEAFF.